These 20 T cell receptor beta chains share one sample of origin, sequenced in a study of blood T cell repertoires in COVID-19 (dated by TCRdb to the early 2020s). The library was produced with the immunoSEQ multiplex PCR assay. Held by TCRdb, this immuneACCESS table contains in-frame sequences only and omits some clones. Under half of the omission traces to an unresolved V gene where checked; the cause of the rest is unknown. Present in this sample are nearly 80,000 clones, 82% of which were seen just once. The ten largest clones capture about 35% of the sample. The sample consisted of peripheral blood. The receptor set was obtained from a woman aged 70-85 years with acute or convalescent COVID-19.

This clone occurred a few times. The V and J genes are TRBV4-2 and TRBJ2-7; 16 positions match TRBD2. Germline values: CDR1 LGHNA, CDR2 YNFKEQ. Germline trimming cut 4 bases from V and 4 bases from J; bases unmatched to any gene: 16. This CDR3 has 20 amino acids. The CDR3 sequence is CASSPLPGLAGGMGLYEQYF. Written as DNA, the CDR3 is TGTGCCAGCAGCCCTTTACCGGGACTAGCGGGAGGGATGGGTCTGTACGAGCAGTACTTC.

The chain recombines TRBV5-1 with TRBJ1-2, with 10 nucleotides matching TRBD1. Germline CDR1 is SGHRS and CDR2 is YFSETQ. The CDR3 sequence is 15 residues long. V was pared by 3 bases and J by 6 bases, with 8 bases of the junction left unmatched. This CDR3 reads CASSWGDRGSDGYTF. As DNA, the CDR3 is TGCGCCAGCAGCTGGGGGGACAGGGGTAGTGATGGCTACACCTTC.

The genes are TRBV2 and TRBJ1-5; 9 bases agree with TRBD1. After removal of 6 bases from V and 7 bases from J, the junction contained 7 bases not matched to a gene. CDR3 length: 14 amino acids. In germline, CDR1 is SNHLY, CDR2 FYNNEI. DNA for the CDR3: TGTGCCAGCAGAGGACAGGGGAATACGCAGCCCCAGCATTTT. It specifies CASRGQGNTQPQHF. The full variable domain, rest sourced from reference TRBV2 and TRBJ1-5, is EPEVTQTPSHQVTQMGQEVILRCVPISNHLYFYWYRQILGQKVEFLVSFYNNEISEKSEIFDDQFSVERPDGSNFTLKIRSTKLEDSAMYFCASRGQGNTQPQHFGDGTRLSIL.

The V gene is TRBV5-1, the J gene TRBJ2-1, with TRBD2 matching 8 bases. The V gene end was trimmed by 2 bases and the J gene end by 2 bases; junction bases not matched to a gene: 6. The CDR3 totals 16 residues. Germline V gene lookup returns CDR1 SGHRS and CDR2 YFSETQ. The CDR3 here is CASSFGGRNTYNEQFF. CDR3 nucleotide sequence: TGCGCCAGCAGCTTTGGCGGGAGGAACACCTACAATGAGCAGTTCTTC.

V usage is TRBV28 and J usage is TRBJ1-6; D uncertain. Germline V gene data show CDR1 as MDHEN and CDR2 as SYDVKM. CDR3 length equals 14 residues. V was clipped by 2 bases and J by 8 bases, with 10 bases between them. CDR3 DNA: TGTGCCAGCAGTTTAAAACCGGTAGATTCACCCCTCCACTTT. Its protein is CASSLKPVDSPLHF.

Here the CDR3 reads CASNQGVTTEAFF. The CDR3 nucleotides read TGTGCCAGCAACCAAGGGGTGACGACTGAAGCTTTCTTT. The chain is built from TRBV12-3 or TRBV12-4 and TRBJ1-1; D may be TRBD1 (5 bases). The CDR3 totals 13 residues. V was clipped by 7 bases and J by 5 bases, with 14 bases between them.

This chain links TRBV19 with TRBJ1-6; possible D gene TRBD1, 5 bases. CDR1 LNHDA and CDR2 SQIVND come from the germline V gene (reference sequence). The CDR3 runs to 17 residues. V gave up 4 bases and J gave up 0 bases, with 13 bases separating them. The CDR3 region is CASSTTGTNSYNSPLHF. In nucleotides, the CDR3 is TGTGCCAGTAGTACCACAGGAACGAACTCCTATAATTCACCCCTCCACTTT.

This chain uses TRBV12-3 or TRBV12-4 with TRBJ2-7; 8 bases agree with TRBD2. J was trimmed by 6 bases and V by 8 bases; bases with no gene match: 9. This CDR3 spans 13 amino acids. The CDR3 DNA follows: TGTGCCAGCCAGAGCGGGAGTTGGGGCGAGCAGTACTTC. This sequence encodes CASQSGSWGEQYF.

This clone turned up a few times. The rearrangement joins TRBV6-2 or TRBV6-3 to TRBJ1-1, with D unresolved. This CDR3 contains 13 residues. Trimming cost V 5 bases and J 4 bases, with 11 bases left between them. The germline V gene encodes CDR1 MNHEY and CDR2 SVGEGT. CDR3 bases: TGTGCCAGCAGTCGGGGTATGGGCACTGAAGCTTTCTTT. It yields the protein CASSRGMGTEAFF.

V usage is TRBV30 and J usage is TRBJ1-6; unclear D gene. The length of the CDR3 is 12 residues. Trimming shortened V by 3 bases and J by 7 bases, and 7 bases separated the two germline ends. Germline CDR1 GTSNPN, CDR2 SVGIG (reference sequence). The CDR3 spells CAWRVGNSPLHF. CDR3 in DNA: TGTGCCTGGAGAGTCGGGAATTCACCCCTCCACTTT. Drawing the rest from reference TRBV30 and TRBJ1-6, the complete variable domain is SQTIHQWPATLVQPVGSPLSLECTVEGTSNPNLYWYRQAAGRGLQLLFYSVGIGQISSEVPQNLSASRPQDRQFILSSKKLLLSDSGFYLCAWRVGNSPLHFGNGTRLTVT.

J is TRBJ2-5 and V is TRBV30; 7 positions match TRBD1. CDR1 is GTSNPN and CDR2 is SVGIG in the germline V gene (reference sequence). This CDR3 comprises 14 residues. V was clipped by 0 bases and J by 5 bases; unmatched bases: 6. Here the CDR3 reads CAWSVQGGWETQYF. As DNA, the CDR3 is TGTGCCTGGAGTGTACAAGGGGGCTGGGAGACCCAGTACTTC.

The DNA of the CDR3 is TGCAGCGCTTCTAACTCCTACGAGCAGTACTTC. Its translation: CSASNSYEQYF. The chain joins TRBV29-1 to TRBJ2-7, with D hard to call. Germline-derived CDR1 and CDR2 are SQVTM and ANQGSEA. The CDR3 runs 11 residues. V was pared by 7 bases and J by 0 bases, with 7 bases between.

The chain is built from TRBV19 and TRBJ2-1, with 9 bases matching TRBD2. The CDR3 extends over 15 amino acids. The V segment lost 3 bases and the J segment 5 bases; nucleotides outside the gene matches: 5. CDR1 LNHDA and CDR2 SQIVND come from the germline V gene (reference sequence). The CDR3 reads CASSISSGAHNEQFF. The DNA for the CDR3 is TGTGCCAGTAGTATCTCTAGCGGGGCACACAATGAGCAGTTCTTC.

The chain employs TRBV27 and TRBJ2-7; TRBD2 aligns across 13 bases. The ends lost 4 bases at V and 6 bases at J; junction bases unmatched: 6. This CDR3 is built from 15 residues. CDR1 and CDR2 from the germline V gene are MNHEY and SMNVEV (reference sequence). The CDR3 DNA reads TGTGCCAGCAGTTCCGGACTAGCGGGAGTCCGCGAGCAGTACTTC. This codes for CASSSGLAGVREQYF.

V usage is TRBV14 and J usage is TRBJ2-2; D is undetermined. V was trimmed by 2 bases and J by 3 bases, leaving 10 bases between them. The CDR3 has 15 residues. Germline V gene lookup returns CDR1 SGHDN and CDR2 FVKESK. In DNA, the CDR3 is TGTGCCAGCAGCCAATCTCACCGGTACACCGGGGAGCTGTTTTTT. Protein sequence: CASSQSHRYTGELFF.

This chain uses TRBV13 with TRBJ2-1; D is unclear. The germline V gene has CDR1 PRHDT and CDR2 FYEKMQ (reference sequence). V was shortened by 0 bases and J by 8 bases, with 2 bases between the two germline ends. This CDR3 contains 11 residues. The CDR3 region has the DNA TGTGCCAGCAGCTTAGGCGATGAGCAGTTCTTC. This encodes CASSLGDEQFF.

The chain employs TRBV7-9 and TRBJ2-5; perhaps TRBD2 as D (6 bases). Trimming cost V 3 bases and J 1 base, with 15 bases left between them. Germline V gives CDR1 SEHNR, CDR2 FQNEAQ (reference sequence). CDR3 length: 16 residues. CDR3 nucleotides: TGTGCCAGCAGCTTGTTGCGGACTACCTCCCAAGAGACCCAGTACTTC. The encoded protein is CASSLLRTTSQETQYF.

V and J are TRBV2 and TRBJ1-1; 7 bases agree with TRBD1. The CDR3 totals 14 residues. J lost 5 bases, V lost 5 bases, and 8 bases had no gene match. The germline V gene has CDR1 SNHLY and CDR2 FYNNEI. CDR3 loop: CASSKQGIRTEAFF. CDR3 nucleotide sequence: TGTGCCAGCAGTAAACAGGGGATTCGGACTGAAGCTTTCTTT.

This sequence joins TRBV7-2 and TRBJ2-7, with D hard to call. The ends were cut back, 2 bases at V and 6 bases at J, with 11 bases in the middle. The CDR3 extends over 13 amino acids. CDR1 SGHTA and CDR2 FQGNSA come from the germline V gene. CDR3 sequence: CASSLFSSGEQYF. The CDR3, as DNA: TGTGCCAGCAGCTTATTTAGTTCGGGCGAGCAGTACTTC.

Here the CDR3 DNA reads TGCGCCAGCAGCCAAGAGCTAAGAAACATTCAGTACTTC. It encodes CASSQELRNIQYF. The chain couples TRBV4-1 to TRBJ2-4; D call uncertain. Germline CDR1 is MGHRA and CDR2 is YSYEKL. Trimming left V 0 bases short and J 6 bases short, with 6 bases between. The CDR3 is made up of 13 amino acids.